A selection of T cell receptor beta chains follows, all from one sample in a study of tumour-infiltrating T cells in Burkitt lymphoma. The assay was immunoSEQ multiplex PCR, and TCRdb's table has in-frame clones only and misses some. The sample includes tens of thousands of clones, about a third seen only once; the top ten take 2.9%. Sample: tumor tissue. All receptors derive from a human donor with Burkitt lymphoma. CDR3s include the opening cysteine and the closing phenylalanine or tryptophan. Each record gives: J gene, clone size, V gene, CDR3 protein. Not every row has a clone size; where given, it reads once, few, many or a size class.

TRBJ2-5,.,TRBV2,CAKGETQYF
TRBJ2-2,.,TRBV7-3,CASSLRHGGTGELFF
TRBJ2-5,.,TRBV6-5,CASSYSPVLETQYF
TRBJ2-3,.,TRBV5-3,CARRNRQCWTDTQYF
TRBJ2-3,.,TRBV2,CASGGTSGGEETQYF
TRBJ1-1,.,TRBV6-1,CASSEGLGEAFF
TRBJ1-6,few,TRBV4-1,CASSQGLQGNSPLHF
TRBJ1-6,few,TRBV19,CASSPKPGSGNSPLHF
TRBJ2-5,.,TRBV4-1,CASSPGRRQETQYF
TRBJ2-3,.,TRBV5-1,CASSPGGIAGGYTQYF
TRBJ2-7,few,TRBV9,CASSLGQGTSYEQYF
TRBJ2-7,.,TRBV7-2,CASSTELAGGNYEQYF
TRBJ2-7,few,TRBV5-4,CASSLAPGVSDEQYF
TRBJ2-1,.,TRBV19,CASSIVLVLRGGRNEQFF
TRBJ1-6,.,TRBV27,CASSSRGSSYNSPLHF
TRBJ1-2,.,TRBV7-8,CASSLTGGNYGYTF
TRBJ1-6,.,TRBV5-6,CASSLGLVGSPLHF
TRBJ1-2,few,TRBV12-5,CASAGDRTNYGYTF
TRBJ2-5,.,TRBV2,CASSVGGSQETQYF